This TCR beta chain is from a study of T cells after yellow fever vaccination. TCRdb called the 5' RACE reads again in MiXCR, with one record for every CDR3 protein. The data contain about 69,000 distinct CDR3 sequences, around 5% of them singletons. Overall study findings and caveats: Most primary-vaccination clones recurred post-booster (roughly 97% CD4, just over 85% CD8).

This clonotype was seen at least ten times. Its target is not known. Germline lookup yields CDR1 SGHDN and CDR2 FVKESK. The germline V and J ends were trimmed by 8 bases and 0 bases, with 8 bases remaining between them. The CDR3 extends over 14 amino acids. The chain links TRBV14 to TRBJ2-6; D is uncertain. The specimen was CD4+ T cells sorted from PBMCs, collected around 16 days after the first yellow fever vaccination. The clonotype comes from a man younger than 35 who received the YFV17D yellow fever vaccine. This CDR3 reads CASSLGSGANVLTF. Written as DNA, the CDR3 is TGTGCCAGCTCCCTCGGCTCTGGGGCCAACGTCCTGACTTTC.